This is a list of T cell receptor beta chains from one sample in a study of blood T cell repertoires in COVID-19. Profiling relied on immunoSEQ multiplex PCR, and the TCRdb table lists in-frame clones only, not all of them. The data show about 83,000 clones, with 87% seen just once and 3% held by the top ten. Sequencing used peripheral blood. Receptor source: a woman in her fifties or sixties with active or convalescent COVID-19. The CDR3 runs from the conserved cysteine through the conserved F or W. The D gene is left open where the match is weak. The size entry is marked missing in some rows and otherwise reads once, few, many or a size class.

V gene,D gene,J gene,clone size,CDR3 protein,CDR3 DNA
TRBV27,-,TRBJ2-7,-,CASSLNREGYEQYF,TGTGCCAGCAGTTTAAACAGGGAAGGGTACGAGCAGTACTTC
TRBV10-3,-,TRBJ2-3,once,CAISEGGSTDTQYF,TGTGCCATCAGTGAGGGGGGGTCGACAGATACGCAGTATTTT
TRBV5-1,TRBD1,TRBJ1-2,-,CASSKGQGNYGYTF,TGCGCCAGCAGCAAAGGACAGGGGAACTATGGCTACACCTTC
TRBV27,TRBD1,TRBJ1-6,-,CASSIYLTGGNSPLHF,TGTGCCAGCAGTATATACCTGACAGGGGGCAATTCACCCCTCCACTTT
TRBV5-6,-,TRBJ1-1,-,CASSLGLNTEAFF,TGTGCCAGCAGCTTGGGCCTAAACACTGAAGCTTTCTTT
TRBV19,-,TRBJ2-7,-,CASSLVGYEQYF,TGTGCCAGTAGTCTTGTCGGCTACGAGCAGTACTTC
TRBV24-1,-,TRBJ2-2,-,CATRDYGGGELFF,TGTGCCACCAGGGATTACGGAGGCGGGGAGCTGTTTTTT
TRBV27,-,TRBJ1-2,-,CASSSGQAGVTNYGYTF,TGTGCCAGCAGCTCCGGTCAGGCAGGGGTGACTAACTATGGCTACACCTTC
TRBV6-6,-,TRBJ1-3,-,CASSFPFSSGNTIYF,TGTGCCAGCAGTTTTCCGTTCTCCTCTGGAAACACCATATATTTT
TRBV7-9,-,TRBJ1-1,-,CASSSQGGVNTEAFF,TGTGCCAGCAGCTCGCAGGGAGGGGTAAACACTGAAGCTTTCTTT
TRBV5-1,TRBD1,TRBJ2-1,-,CASSLQGAQYNEQFF,TGCGCCAGCAGCCTACAGGGGGCGCAGTACAATGAGCAGTTCTTC